This T cell receptor beta chain was documented in a study of STAT5B mutations in CD4+ large granular lymphocyte leukemia. Using immunoSEQ multiplex PCR, the repertoire was profiled, and TCRdb retains in-frame clones only, with some absent. The top ten clones hold about 3.1% of a sample with under 30,000 clones, approximately 75% of them seen once. The CDR3 loop spans 13 amino acids. CDR1 and CDR2 (germline): MNHEY, SVGAGI. Trimming pared 6 bases from V and 6 bases from J, leaving 14 bases between. With respect to this clone: Its specificity is not known.

Whole-study findings and limits: No patients shared main leukemic clonotypes, though less than 30% appeared at low frequency elsewhere.

The V gene is TRBV6-5, the J gene TRBJ1-1; D not certain. The sample was CD4+ T cells from blood buffy coats. This sequence originates from a human donor in good health. The DNA of the CDR3 is TGTGCCAGCAGAGATTGGAACAACCCTGAAGCTTTCTTT. It yields the protein CASRDWNNPEAFF.